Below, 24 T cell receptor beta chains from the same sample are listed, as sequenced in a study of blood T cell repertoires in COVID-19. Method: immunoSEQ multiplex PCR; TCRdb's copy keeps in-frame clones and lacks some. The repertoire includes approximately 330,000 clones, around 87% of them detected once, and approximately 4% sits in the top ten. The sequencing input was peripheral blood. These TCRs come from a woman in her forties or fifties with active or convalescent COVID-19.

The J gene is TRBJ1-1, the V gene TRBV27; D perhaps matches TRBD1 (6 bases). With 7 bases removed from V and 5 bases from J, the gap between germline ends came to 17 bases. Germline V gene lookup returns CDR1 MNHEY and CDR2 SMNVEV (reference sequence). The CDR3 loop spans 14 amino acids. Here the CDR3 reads CASKTNQGITEAFF. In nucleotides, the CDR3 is TGTGCCAGCAAAACCAACCAGGGGATAACTGAAGCTTTCTTT.

In nucleotides, the CDR3 is TGTGCCAGCAGCAGGACTAGCGGGAGCCCAACCTTCACAGATACGCAGTATTTT. Amino acids: CASSRTSGSPTFTDTQYF. The rearrangement joins TRBV2 to TRBJ2-3; TRBD2 agrees at 13 bases. This CDR3 has 18 residues. Per germline, CDR1 SNHLY and CDR2 FYNNEI. Trimming removed 6 bases from V and 2 bases from J; junction bases left unmatched: 11. Variable domain in full (rest from reference TRBV2 and TRBJ2-3): EPEVTQTPSHQVTQMGQEVILRCVPISNHLYFYWYRQILGQKVEFLVSFYNNEISEKSEIFDDQFSVERPDGSNFTLKIRSTKLEDSAMYFCASSRTSGSPTFTDTQYFGPGTRLTVL.

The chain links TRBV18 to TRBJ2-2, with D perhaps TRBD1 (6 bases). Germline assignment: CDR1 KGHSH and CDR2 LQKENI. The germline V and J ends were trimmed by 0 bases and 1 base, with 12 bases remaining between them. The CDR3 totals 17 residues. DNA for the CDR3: TGTGCCAGCTCACCACCGATCGGGACACTGAACACCGGGGAGCTGTTTTTT. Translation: CASSPPIGTLNTGELFF.

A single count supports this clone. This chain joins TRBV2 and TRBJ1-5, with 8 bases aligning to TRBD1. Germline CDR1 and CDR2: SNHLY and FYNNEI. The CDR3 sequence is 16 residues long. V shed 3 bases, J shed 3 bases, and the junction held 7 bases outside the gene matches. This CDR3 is CASSEVGQGFNQPQHF. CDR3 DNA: TGTGCCAGCAGTGAGGTAGGACAGGGATTCAATCAGCCCCAGCATTTT.

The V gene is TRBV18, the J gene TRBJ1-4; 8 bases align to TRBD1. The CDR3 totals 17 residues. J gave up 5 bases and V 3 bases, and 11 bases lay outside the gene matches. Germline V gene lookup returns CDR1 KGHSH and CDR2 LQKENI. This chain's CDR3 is CASSPFAGTGGNEKLFF. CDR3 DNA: TGTGCCAGCTCACCCTTCGCCGGAACAGGGGGAAATGAAAAACTGTTTTTT. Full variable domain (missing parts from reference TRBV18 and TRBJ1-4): NAGVMQNPRHLVRRRGQEARLRCSPMKGHSHVYWYRQLPEEGLKFMVYLQKENIIDESGMPKERFSAEFPKEGPSILRIQQVVRGDSAAYFCASSPFAGTGGNEKLFFGSGTQLSVL.

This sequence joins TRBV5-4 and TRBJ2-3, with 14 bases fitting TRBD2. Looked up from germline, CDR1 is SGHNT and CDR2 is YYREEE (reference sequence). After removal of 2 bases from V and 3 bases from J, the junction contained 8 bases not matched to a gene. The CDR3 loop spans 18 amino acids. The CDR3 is CASSLPGTSGSRTDTQYF. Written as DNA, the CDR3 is TGTGCCAGCAGCTTACCCGGGACTAGCGGGAGTCGAACAGATACGCAGTATTTT.

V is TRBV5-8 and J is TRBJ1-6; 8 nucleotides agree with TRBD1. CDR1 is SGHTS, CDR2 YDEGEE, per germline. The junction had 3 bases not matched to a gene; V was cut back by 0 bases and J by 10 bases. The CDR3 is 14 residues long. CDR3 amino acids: CASSLGQGWSPLHF. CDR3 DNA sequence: TGTGCCAGCAGCTTGGGACAGGGGTGGTCACCCCTCCACTTT.

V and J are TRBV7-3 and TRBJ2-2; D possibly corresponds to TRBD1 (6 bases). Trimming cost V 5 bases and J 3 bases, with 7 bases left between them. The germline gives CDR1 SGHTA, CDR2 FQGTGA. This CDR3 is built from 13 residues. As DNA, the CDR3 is TGTGCCAGCAGCGGACAGCACACCGGGGAGCTGTTTTTT. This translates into CASSGQHTGELFF.

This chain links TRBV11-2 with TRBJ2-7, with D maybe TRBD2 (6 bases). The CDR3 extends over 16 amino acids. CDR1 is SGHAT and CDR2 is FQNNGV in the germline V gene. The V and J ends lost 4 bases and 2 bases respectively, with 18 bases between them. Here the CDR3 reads CASSSRARTTAYEQYF. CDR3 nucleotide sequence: TGTGCCAGCAGCTCTCGAGCTAGGACTACCGCCTACGAGCAGTACTTC.

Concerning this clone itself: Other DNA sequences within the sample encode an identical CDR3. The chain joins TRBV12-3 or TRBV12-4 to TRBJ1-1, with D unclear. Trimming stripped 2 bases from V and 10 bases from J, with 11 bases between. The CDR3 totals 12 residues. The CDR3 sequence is CASSLSAGPAFF. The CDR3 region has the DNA TGTGCCAGCAGTTTAAGTGCGGGCCCAGCTTTCTTT.

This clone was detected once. The CDR3 DNA reads TGTGCCAGCAGTATTACAGGGTTTGGCAATCAGCCCCAGCATTTT. This codes for CASSITGFGNQPQHF. The V gene is TRBV28, the J gene TRBJ1-5; TRBD1 is a possible D gene (6 bases). Trimming took off 5 bases at V and 2 bases at J, with 13 bases between the two ends. The CDR3 sequence is 15 residues long. Germline CDR1 reads MDHEN; CDR2 reads SYDVKM.

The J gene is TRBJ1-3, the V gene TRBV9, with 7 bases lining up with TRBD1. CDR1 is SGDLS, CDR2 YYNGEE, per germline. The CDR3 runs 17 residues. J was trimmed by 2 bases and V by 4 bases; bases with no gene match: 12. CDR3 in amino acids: CASSSSSGGRAGNTIYF. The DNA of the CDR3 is TGTGCCAGCAGCTCAAGCTCAGGGGGTCGGGCTGGAAACACCATATATTTT. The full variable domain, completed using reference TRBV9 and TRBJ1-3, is DSGVTQTPKHLITATGQRVTLRCSPRSGDLSVYWYQQSLDQGLQFLIQYYNGEERAKGNILERFSAQQFPDLHSELNLSSLELGDSALYFCASSSSSGGRAGNTIYFGEGSWLTVV.

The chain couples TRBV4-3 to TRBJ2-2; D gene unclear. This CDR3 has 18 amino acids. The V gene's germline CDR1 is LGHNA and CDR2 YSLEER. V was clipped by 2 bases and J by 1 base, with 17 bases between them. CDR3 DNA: TGCGCCAGCAGCCAAAATGGAGTATACGACCGGAACACCGGGGAGCTGTTTTTT. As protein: CASSQNGVYDRNTGELFF.

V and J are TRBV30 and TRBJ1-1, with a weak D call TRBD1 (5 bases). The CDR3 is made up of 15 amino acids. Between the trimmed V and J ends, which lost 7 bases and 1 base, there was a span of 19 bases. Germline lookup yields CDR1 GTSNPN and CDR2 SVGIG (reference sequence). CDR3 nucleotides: TGTGCCTCCTCCCCGGGGTTGGGGGGGAACACTGAAGCTTTCTTT. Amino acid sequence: CASSPGLGGNTEAFF.

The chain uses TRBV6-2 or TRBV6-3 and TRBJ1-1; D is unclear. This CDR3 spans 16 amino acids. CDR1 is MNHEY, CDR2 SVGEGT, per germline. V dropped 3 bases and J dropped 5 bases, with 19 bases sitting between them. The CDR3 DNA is TGTGCCAGCAGTTATACCTCGGGAAGGGCTGTTACTGAAGCTTTCTTT. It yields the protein CASSYTSGRAVTEAFF.

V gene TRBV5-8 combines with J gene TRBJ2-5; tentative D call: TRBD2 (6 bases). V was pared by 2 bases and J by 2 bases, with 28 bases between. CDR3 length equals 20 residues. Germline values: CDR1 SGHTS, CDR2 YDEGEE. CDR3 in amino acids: CASSFYWGLGGSPGQETQYF. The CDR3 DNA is TGTGCCAGCAGCTTTTATTGGGGTCTTGGAGGGTCCCCGGGTCAAGAGACCCAGTACTTC.

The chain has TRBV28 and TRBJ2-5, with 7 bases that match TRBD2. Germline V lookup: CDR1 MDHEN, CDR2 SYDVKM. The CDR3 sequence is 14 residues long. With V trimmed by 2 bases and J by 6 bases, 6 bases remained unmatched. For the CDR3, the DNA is TGTGCCAGCAGTTTACAAGGGACTATCAAGACCCAGTACTTC. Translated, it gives CASSLQGTIKTQYF. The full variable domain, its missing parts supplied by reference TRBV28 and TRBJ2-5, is DVKVTQSSRYLVKRTGEKVFLECVQDMDHENMFWYRQDPGLGLRLIYFSYDVKMKEKGDIPEGYSVSREKKERFSLILESASTNQTSMYLCASSLQGTIKTQYFGPGTRLLVL.

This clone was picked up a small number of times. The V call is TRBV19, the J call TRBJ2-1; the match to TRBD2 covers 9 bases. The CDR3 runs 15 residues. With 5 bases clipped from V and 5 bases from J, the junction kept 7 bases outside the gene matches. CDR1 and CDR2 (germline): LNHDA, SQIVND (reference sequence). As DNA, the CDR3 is TGTGCCAGTAGTCCAAGGACTAGCGCGGACAATGAGCAGTTCTTC. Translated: CASSPRTSADNEQFF. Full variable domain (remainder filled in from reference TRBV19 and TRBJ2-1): DGGITQSPKYLFRKEGQNVTLSCEQNLNHDAMYWYRQDPGQGLRLIYYSQIVNDFQKGDIAEGYSVSREKKESFPLTVTSAQKNPTAFYLCASSPRTSADNEQFFGPGTRLTVL.

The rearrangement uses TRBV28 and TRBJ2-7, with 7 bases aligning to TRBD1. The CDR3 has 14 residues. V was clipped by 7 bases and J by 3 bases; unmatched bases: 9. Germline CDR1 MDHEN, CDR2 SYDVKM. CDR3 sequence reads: CASTTGQRVYEQYF. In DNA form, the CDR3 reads TGTGCCAGCACGACGGGACAGCGAGTCTACGAGCAGTACTTC.

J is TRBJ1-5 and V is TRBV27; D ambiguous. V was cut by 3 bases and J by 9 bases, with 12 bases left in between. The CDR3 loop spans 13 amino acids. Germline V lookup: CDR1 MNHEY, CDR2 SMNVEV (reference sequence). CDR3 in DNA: TGTGCCAGCAGTTTTAGCTTGCTTGGGCCCCAGCATTTT. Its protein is CASSFSLLGPQHF.

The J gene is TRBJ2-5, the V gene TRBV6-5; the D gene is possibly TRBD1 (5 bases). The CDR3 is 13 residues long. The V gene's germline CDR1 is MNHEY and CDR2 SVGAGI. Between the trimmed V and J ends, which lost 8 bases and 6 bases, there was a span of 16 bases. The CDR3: CASWTQVGKTQYF. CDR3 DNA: TGTGCCAGCTGGACACAGGTTGGGAAGACCCAGTACTTC.

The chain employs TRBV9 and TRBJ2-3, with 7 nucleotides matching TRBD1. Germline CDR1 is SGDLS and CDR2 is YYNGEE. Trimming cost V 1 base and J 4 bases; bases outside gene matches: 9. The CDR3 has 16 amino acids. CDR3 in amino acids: CASSVLQGQVADTQYF. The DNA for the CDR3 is TGTGCCAGCAGCGTATTACAGGGGCAGGTCGCAGATACGCAGTATTTT.

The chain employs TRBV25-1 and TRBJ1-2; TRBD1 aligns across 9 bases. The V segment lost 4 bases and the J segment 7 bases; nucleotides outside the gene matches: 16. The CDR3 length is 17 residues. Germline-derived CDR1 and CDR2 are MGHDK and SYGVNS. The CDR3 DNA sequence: TGTGCCAGCAGTGCCTCCGGGACAGGGAGGGTTCGCGGTGGCTACACCTTC. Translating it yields CASSASGTGRVRGGYTF.

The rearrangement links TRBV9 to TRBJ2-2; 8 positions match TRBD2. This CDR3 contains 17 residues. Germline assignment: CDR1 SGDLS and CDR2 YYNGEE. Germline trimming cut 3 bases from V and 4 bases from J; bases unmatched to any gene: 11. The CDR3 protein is CASSARRGGKSTGELFF. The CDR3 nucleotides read TGTGCCAGCAGCGCGCGCCGCGGGGGGAAAAGCACCGGGGAGCTGTTTTTT.